This T cell receptor (beta chain) stems from a study of blood T cell repertoires in COVID-19. Sequenced by immunoSEQ multiplex PCR; TCRdb stores in-frame clones only, minus some. Here the sample spans 34,000 or so clones, 80% being singletons. Germline-derived CDR1 and CDR2 are SGHRS and YFSETQ. Losses at the gene ends were 5 bases for V and 3 bases for J; bases not matched to a gene: 2. The CDR3 is made up of 14 amino acids. Specimen: peripheral blood. This TCR was recovered from a man aged 80 or over with acute or convalescent COVID-19. The chain uses TRBV5-1 and TRBJ2-5; 12 nucleotides line up with TRBD2. CDR3 DNA sequence: TGCGCCAGCAGGAGACTAGCGGGGGAAGAGACCCAGTACTTC. It is translated as CASRRLAGEETQYF.